One TCR beta chain is described in this entry. Its specificity is not known. Per germline, CDR1 MNHNS and CDR2 SASEGT. The CDR3 totals 16 residues. The ends were cut back, 6 bases at V and 6 bases at J, with 21 bases in the middle. The source of the sample is a study of T-cell reconstitution after alpha-beta-depleted transplantation in children. Study observations and caveats: T cells produced anew were the main source of T-cell counts and diversity one year after transplant. At around two months after transplant, the alpha-beta T cells were reportedly derived from several hundred expanded clones that came from non-depleted graft cells. It was surviving recipient T cells and thymic progenitors that gave some patients high TCRbeta diversity at day 60.

TCRbeta library preparation incorporated unique molecular identifiers. TCRdb itself ran the PCR reads through MiXCR, one entry per CDR3 protein. The data show 350,000 to 500,000 distinct CDR3 sequences, roughly two fifths seen once. Sequencing was performed on PBMCs, taken before TCRalphabeta/CD19-depleted stem cell transplant. This TCR was sampled from a girl aged 2-10 years with aplastic anemia, due to receive a stem cell transplant. The chain is built from TRBV6-1 and TRBJ2-1; perhaps TRBD2 as D (6 bases). The CDR3 nucleotides are TGTGCCAGCAGACCCCGGGACTCATCCTTGGTCAATGAGCAGTTCTTC. It is translated as CASRPRDSSLVNEQFF.